This TCR beta chain was obtained from a study of T-cell memory formation after mild COVID-19. Findings of the study overall: Whether second-wave clones peaking at day 37 were SARS-CoV-2 specific went unconfirmed. Later expanders leaned CD4+, whereas clones that contracted between day 15 and 85 were balanced CD4/CD8.

Comment on this clonotype: Its antigen remains unknown.

Trimming took off 1 base at V and 7 bases at J, with 8 bases between the two ends. This CDR3 is 13 amino acids long. The germline V gene encodes CDR1 SGHTA and CDR2 FQGNSA. Employing constant-segment primers, 5'RACE generated TCR alpha and TCR beta cDNA libraries bearing sample barcodes and UMIs. TCRdb used MiXCR to reprocess the 5' RACE reads, holding one entry per CDR3 protein. The sample has a few hundred thousand distinct CDR3 sequences, 25% seen once. The source is an adult woman who had mild COVID-19 (a few samples of this study predate the infection). Cell type and time point are not known. V is TRBV7-2 and J is TRBJ2-1; maybe TRBD2 (5 bases). What was sequenced was PBMCs or a T cell subset sorted from them (not recorded which). CDR3 residues: CASSLDTGNEQFF. CDR3 sequence (DNA): TGTGCCAGCAGCTTAGACACGGGGAATGAGCAGTTCTTC.